This T cell receptor (beta chain) was found in a study of CD8 T cells in Susac syndrome. Overall study context: When blood was collected, patients with Susac syndrome were therapy-naive, were taking corticosteroids, or were receiving intravenous immunoglobulin alone.

CD8+ and CD4+ T cells taken from blood had their TCR beta sequenced. RNA was extracted with the RNeasy kit, and a quantity of about 0.45 to 1 ug was reverse transcribed using random hexamers. Amplification of TCR beta CDR3 across 54 Vbeta and 13 Jbeta was performed with immunoSEQ multiplex PCR. MiXCR, run by TCRdb on the immunoSEQ multiplex PCR reads, gives a single entry per CDR3 protein. The sample has under 90,000 distinct CDR3 sequences, approximately 95% seen once. Specimen: CD8+ T cells from PBMCs. The clonotype was recovered from a human donor with Susac syndrome.

In nucleotides, the CDR3 is TGTGCCAGCAGTTCCGGGGGCATGGCAGATACGCAGTATTTT. Translation gives CASSSGGMADTQYF. The chain recombines TRBV28 with TRBJ2-3; TRBD1 or TRBD2 may be the D gene (6 bases each). Germline assignment: CDR1 MDHEN and CDR2 SYDVKM. Trimming took off 4 bases at V and 4 bases at J, with 12 bases between the two ends. The CDR3 sequence is 14 residues long. Full variable domain (remainder filled in from reference TRBV28 and TRBJ2-3): DVKVTQSSRYLVKRTGEKVFLECVQDMDHENMFWYRQDPGLGLRLIYFSYDVKMKEKGDIPEGYSVSREKKERFSLILESASTNQTSMYLCASSSGGMADTQYFGPGTRLTVL.